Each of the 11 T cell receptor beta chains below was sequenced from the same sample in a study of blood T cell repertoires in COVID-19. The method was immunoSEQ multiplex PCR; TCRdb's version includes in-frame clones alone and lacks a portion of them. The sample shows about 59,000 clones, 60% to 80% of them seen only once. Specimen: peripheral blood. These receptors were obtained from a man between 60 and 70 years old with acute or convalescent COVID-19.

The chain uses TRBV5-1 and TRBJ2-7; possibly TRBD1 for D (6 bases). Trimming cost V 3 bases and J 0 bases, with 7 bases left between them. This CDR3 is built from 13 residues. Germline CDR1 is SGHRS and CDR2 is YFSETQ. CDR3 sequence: CASSWDNSYEQYF. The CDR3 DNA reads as TGCGCCAGCAGCTGGGACAACTCCTACGAGCAGTACTTC.

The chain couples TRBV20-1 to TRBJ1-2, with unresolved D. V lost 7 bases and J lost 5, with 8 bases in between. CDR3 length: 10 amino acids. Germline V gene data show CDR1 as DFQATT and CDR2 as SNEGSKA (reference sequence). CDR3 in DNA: TGCAGTGGCGGAAGTTATGGCTACACCTTC. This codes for CSGGSYGYTF.

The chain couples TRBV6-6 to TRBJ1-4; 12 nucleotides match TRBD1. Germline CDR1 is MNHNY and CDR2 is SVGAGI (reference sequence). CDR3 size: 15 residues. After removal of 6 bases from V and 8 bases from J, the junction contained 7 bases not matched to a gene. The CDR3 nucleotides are TGTGCCAGCAGCCTCTCCGGGACAGGGGGCGAAAAACTGTTTTTT. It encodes CASSLSGTGGEKLFF.

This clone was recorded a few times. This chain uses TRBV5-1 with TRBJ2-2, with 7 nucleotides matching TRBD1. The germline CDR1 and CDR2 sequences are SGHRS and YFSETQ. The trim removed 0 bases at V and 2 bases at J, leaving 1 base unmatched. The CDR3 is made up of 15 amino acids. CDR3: CASSLGTGNTGELFF. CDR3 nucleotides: TGCGCCAGCAGCTTGGGGACAGGCAACACCGGGGAGCTGTTTTTT.

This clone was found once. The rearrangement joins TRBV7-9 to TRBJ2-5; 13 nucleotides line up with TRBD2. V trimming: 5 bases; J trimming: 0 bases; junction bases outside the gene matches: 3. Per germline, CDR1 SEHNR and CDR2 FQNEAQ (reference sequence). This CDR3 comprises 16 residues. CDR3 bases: TGTGCCAGCAGCGCCGGGACTAGCGGGGACCAAGAGACCCAGTACTTC. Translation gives CASSAGTSGDQETQYF.

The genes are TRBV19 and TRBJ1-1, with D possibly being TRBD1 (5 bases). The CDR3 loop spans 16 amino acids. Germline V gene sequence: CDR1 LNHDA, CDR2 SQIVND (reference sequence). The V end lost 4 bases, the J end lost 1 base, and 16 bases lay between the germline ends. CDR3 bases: TGTGCCAGTAGTAGGAAGGGGTCGGCGGAGAACACTGAAGCTTTCTTT. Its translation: CASSRKGSAENTEAFF.

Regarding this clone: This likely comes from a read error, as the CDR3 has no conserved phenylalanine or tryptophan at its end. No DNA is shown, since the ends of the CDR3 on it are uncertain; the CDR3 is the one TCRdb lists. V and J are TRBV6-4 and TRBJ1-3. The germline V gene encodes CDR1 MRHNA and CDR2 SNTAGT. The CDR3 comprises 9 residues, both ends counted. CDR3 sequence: CRRGGEGEV.

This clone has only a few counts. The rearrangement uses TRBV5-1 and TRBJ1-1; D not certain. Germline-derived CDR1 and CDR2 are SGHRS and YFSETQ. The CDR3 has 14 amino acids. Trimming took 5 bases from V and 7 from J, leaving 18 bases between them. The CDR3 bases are TGCGCCAGCAGATTCGGGATTAAAAGCCTTGAAGCTTTCTTT. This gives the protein CASRFGIKSLEAFF.

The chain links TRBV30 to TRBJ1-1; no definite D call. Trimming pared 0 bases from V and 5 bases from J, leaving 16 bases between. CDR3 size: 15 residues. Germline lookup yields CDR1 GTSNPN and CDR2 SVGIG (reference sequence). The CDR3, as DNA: TGTGCCTGGAGTGTGGCAGTGCATGTTTTTACTGAAGCTTTCTTT. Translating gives CAWSVAVHVFTEAFF.

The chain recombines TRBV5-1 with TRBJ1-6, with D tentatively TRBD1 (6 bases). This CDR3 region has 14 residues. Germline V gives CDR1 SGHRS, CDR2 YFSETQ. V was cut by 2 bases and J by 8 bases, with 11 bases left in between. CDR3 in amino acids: CASSLGQQDSPLHF. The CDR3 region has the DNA TGCGCCAGCAGCTTAGGACAGCAAGATTCACCCCTCCACTTT. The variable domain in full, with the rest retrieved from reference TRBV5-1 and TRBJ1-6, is KAGVTQTPRYLIKTRGQQVTLSCSPISGHRSVSWYQQTPGQGLQFLFEYFSETQRNKGNFPGRFSGRQFSNSRSEMNVSTLELGDSALYLCASSLGQQDSPLHFGNGTRLTVT.

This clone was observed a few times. The CDR3 coding sequence is TGTGCCAGCAGCTACAATCAGGGAGGCGAGCAGTACTTC. This codes for CASSYNQGGEQYF. The chain combines TRBV7-3 with TRBJ2-7; perhaps TRBD2 as D (6 bases). With 4 bases removed from V and 6 bases from J, the gap between germline ends came to 13 bases. Germline-derived CDR1 and CDR2 are SGHTA and FQGTGA. The CDR3 is 13 amino acids.